The clone carrying this T cell receptor beta chain was observed at least ten times. The data were taken from a study of blood T cells in healthy people across ages. Through a sample-barcoded 5' primer and a J-beta primer mix, a second PCR was run for about 6 to 11 cycles. Every sample returned 2.5 million or more CDR3-containing paired-end reads. TCRdb fed the 5' RACE reads into MiXCR, producing one record per CDR3 protein. This sample yields around 870,000 distinct CDR3 sequences, of which more than 25% are seen a single time; around 16% belongs to the top ten. Germline CDR1 reads MNHNS; CDR2 reads SASEGT. This CDR3 spans 13 amino acids. The V and J ends lost 4 bases and 1 base respectively, with 8 bases between them.

The chain links TRBV6-1 to TRBJ2-7; a weak D match, TRBD1 (5 bases). The clonotype comes from an elderly woman in good health. Sequencing was performed on blood. The CDR3 coding sequence is TGTGCCAGCAGTGTAAGGGGATCCTACGAGCAGTACTTC. Amino acids: CASSVRGSYEQYF.